One sample yielded the 4 T cell receptor beta chains listed below, sequenced in a study of blood T cell repertoires in COVID-19. TCRdb keeps only in-frame clones here, not all; method: immunoSEQ multiplex PCR. The repertoire holds about 310,000 clones, with about nine tenths as singletons. Sequencing was performed on peripheral blood. The source is a man aged 18 to 29 with active or convalescent COVID-19.

This chain uses TRBV27 with TRBJ2-3; maybe TRBD2 (5 bases). V gave up 2 bases and J gave up 2 bases, with 17 bases separating them. The germline CDR1 and CDR2 sequences are MNHEY and SMNVEV (reference sequence). The CDR3 contains 17 residues. The CDR3 DNA is TGTGCCAGCAGTTTAAGACGGGTCGGACTGCCCACAGATACGCAGTATTTT. Translation gives CASSLRRVGLPTDTQYF.

The chain recombines TRBV5-1 with TRBJ2-1; 8 bases are a match to TRBD2. This CDR3 spans 16 amino acids. In germline, CDR1 is SGHRS, CDR2 YFSETQ. J was trimmed by 0 bases and V by 6 bases; bases with no gene match: 8. In DNA, the CDR3 is TGCGCCAGCACTCGGCGGGAGGCCAGCTCCTACAATGAGCAGTTCTTC. Translated, it gives CASTRREASSYNEQFF.

The rearrangement links TRBV4-1 to TRBJ2-3; 7 nucleotides match TRBD1. The CDR3 length is 16 residues. From germline, CDR1 is MGHRA and CDR2 YSYEKL. The V segment lost 5 bases and the J segment 4 bases; nucleotides outside the gene matches: 12. In DNA, the CDR3 is TGCGCCAGCAGCTCACCGGGGACAGCAGGCGCAGATACGCAGTATTTT. Translating gives CASSSPGTAGADTQYF.

This clone was seen a few times. DNA for the CDR3: TGTGCCAGCAGCGTAGCGGGGGACTACAAGTACGAGCAGTACTTC. Translating gives CASSVAGDYKYEQYF. V usage is TRBV9 and J usage is TRBJ2-7; TRBD2 agrees at 7 bases. The CDR3 has 15 amino acids. Germline CDR1 reads SGDLS; CDR2 reads YYNGEE. V was clipped by 0 bases and J by 4 bases; unmatched bases: 7.